The rows below give T cell receptor beta chains drawn from one sample of a study of early T cells in non-severe SARS-CoV-2 infection. TCRdb ran MiXCR on the 5' RACE reads and lists one entry per CDR3 protein. This table has approximately 90,000 distinct CDR3 sequences, roughly 15% appearing once. This sample comprised whole blood, obtained at baseline. These receptors were taken from an adult who was a healthcare worker with PCR-confirmed SARS-CoV-2 infection or an uninfected control (not recorded which). Each CDR3 is given with its conserved first and last residue. A D gene is named only where the DNA matches it firmly. The size of a clone is reported for some rows only, either as once, few or many, or as a class for expanded clones.

DNA	CDR3	D	V	J	size
TGCAGTGCTAGGAGTAGCACAGATACGCAGTATTTT	CSARSSTDTQYF	.	TRBV20-1	TRBJ2-3	few
TGTGCCAGCGAGAAACTAGCCCGCGGCACCGGGGAGCTGTTTTTT	CASEKLARGTGELFF	.	TRBV28	TRBJ2-2	.
TGCGCCAACGAAAATAGCTCCTACGAGCAGTACTTC	CANENSSYEQYF	.	TRBV10-2	TRBJ2-7	.
TGCAGTGCTAGAGAGAGTGGGCAAATCACAGATACGCAGTATTTT	CSARESGQITDTQYF	.	TRBV20-1	TRBJ2-3	few
TGTGCCAGCAGTTTGGGCCAGCGCTATGGCTACACCTTC	CASSLGQRYGYTF	.	TRBV12-3/TRBV12-4	TRBJ1-2	.
TGTGCCAGCAGCCCAGGAGCGGGAGGGCCCTGGGAGCAGTACTTC	CASSPGAGGPWEQYF	TRBD2	TRBV7-9	TRBJ2-7	.
TGCGCCAGCAGCCGCTCTCAGTTAAACTATGGCTACACCTTC	CASSRSQLNYGYTF	.	TRBV4-1	TRBJ1-2	few
TGCGCCAGCAGCCAAGGGGGGGTAGGGGAGTGGGCCGGGGAGCTGTTTTTT	CASSQGGVGEWAGELFF	.	TRBV4-3	TRBJ2-2	.
TGTGCCAGCAGCGGAGCTGAAACTATCTCCTACAATGAGCAGTTCTTC	CASSGAETISYNEQFF	.	TRBV9	TRBJ2-1	.
TGCAGTGCTAGCGGGCTAGCGGGGCAAGAGACCCAGTACTTC	CSASGLAGQETQYF	TRBD2	TRBV20-1	TRBJ2-5	few
TGTGCCAGCAGCCTCCTCAGCGTGGAAGCTTTCTTT	CASSLLSVEAFF	.	TRBV7-9	TRBJ1-1	.
TGTGCCAGCAGCTTAGGAGGTGTGCCGACAGATACGCAGTATTTT	CASSLGGVPTDTQYF	.	TRBV7-2	TRBJ2-3	.
TGTGCCAGCAGTACAGGGGGCGCTGAGCAGTACTTC	CASSTGGAEQYF	TRBD1	TRBV27	TRBJ2-7	many
TGTGCCAGCAGTTTTTTCCGGGGGACCAACTCCTACAATGAGCAGTTCTTC	CASSFFRGTNSYNEQFF	.	TRBV28	TRBJ2-1	many
TGTGCCAGCACTGAGGACAGGGGTTCGCCCTCCTTCTATAGCAATCAGCCCCAGCATTTT	CASTEDRGSPSFYSNQPQHF	TRBD1	TRBV6-2/TRBV6-3	TRBJ1-5	.
TGTGCCAGCAGCCCTAGGACGGAAGGAGACCTTGAAGCTTTCTTT	CASSPRTEGDLEAFF	.	TRBV7-9	TRBJ1-1	many
TGCAGTAGGGACAGGGTGGACTACGAGCAGTACTTC	CSRDRVDYEQYF	TRBD1	TRBV20-1	TRBJ2-7	.
TGTGCCAGCACCTTGCCGGGACAGGGAATCTACGAGCAGTACTTC	CASTLPGQGIYEQYF	TRBD1	TRBV28	TRBJ2-7	few
TGTGCCAGCGGCGGAGGTATACTGGCCCAGCATTTT	CASGGGILAQHF	.	TRBV25-1	TRBJ1-5	.
TGTGCCAGCAGCTTAGCCCCCGGACAGGGGGACGAGCAGTACTTC	CASSLAPGQGDEQYF	TRBD1	TRBV7-6	TRBJ2-7	few
TGTGCCAGCGGACCGAACCGGGGCCCGGGACTAGCGGGAGAAAATGAGCAGTTCTTC	CASGPNRGPGLAGENEQFF	TRBD2	TRBV2	TRBJ2-1	few
TGCGCCAGCAGCCAAGAAAAATCGTCGGGGACTCCTAAACAGCCGGAGCAGTACTTC	CASSQEKSSGTPKQPEQYF	.	TRBV4-3	TRBJ2-7	.
TGTGCCAGCAGCTTATGGGCGGGCGACCAGTACTTC	CASSLWAGDQYF	.	TRBV7-2	TRBJ2-5	.
TGTGCCAGCAGCCCCCTGGGCAGCGGGAGGGTCTACAATGAGCAGTCCTTC	CASSPLGSGRVYNEQSF	TRBD2	TRBV7-6	TRBJ2-1	.
TGTGCCACCCGGGGCGCAACCTACGAGCAGTACTTC	CATRGATYEQYF	.	TRBV2	TRBJ2-7	.
TGTGCCAGCAGACAACAGGGGCCCTCTGAAGCTTTCTTT	CASRQQGPSEAFF	TRBD1	TRBV12-3/TRBV12-4	TRBJ1-1	.
TGCGCCAGCAGCTTTGACAGTTCCAGCTATGGCTACACCTTC	CASSFDSSSYGYTF	.	TRBV5-1	TRBJ1-2	.
TGTGCCATCGGGGTAAAGGGGGGTCAGCCCCAGCATTTT	CAIGVKGGQPQHF	.	TRBV10-3	TRBJ1-5	many
TGTGCCAGCAGCGGGGACCCTCGAGGCTACTCCTACAATGAGCAGTTCTTC	CASSGDPRGYSYNEQFF	.	TRBV9	TRBJ2-1	many
TGTGCCAGCAGTGAATCAGCGGGCTACACCTTC	CASSESAGYTF	.	TRBV2	TRBJ1-2	.
TGTGCCAGCAGCGAGGGACTAGCGCTTTACAATGAGCAGTTCTTC	CASSEGLALYNEQFF	TRBD2	TRBV11-1	TRBJ2-1	few
TGTGCCACCCGGGGATCCGAGCAGTACTTC	CATRGSEQYF	.	TRBV10-3	TRBJ2-7	.
TGTGCCAGCAGCTTTGGGACTCTAGAAGATACGCAGTATTTT	CASSFGTLEDTQYF	.	TRBV5-6	TRBJ2-3	.
TGTGCCAGCAGTTTATGGTGGGGGCAGGGTGGCTACAATGAGCAGTTCTTC	CASSLWWGQGGYNEQFF	.	TRBV27	TRBJ2-1	.
TGTGCCAGCAGCTTTCCAACTCAAGAGACCCAGTACTTC	CASSFPTQETQYF	.	TRBV7-2	TRBJ2-5	.
TGTGCCAGCAGCGGGGGACAGGGAACTTGGTCACCCCTCCACTTT	CASSGGQGTWSPLHF	TRBD1	TRBV7-9	TRBJ1-6	many
TGCAGTGCTAGAAGGTCGTCCTACGAGCAGTACTTC	CSARRSSYEQYF	.	TRBV20-1	TRBJ2-7	.
TGTGCCAGCAGCGGGATGGTACAAGAGACCCAGTACTTC	CASSGMVQETQYF	.	TRBV7-9	TRBJ2-5	few
TGCAGTGCTGCGGGGTACCGACACTACAATGAGCAGTTCTTC	CSAAGYRHYNEQFF	.	TRBV20-1	TRBJ2-1	.
TGCAGTGCTAGTTCGGGACCCTTTGAAGGAAACACCATATATTTT	CSASSGPFEGNTIYF	.	TRBV20-1	TRBJ1-3	few
TGCGCCAGCAGCCAAGATCTATACAGGAGCGTCTACAATGAGCAGTTCTTC	CASSQDLYRSVYNEQFF	.	TRBV4-3	TRBJ2-1	few
TGTGCCAGCAGCAGGGGGGCTCAGGGAATCTTCTTT	CASSRGAQGIFF	TRBD1	TRBV12-3/TRBV12-4	TRBJ1-1	few
TGTGCCAGCAGCTCCGAATTGGGACAGGGTGGGGAGACCCAGTACTTC	CASSSELGQGGETQYF	TRBD1	TRBV7-9	TRBJ2-5	.